This TCR beta chain was recorded in a study of blood T cell repertoires in COVID-19. The CDR3 covers 14 residues. V lost 1 base and J lost 2, with 10 bases in between. CDR1 SGDLS and CDR2 YYNGEE come from the germline V gene. The data were produced by immunoSEQ multiplex PCR, yet TCRdb's version contains in-frame clones alone and is incomplete. The sample has some 110,000 clones, about nine tenths seen once. This clone was seen a few times. The receptor's source is a human donor in a cohort sampled during active COVID-19. The rearrangement uses TRBV9 and TRBJ2-7; D is ambiguous. The sequencing sample was made of peripheral blood. The CDR3 bases are TGTGCCAGCAGCGTACGTTATGAGACCTACGAGCAGTACTTC. Translation: CASSVRYETYEQYF.